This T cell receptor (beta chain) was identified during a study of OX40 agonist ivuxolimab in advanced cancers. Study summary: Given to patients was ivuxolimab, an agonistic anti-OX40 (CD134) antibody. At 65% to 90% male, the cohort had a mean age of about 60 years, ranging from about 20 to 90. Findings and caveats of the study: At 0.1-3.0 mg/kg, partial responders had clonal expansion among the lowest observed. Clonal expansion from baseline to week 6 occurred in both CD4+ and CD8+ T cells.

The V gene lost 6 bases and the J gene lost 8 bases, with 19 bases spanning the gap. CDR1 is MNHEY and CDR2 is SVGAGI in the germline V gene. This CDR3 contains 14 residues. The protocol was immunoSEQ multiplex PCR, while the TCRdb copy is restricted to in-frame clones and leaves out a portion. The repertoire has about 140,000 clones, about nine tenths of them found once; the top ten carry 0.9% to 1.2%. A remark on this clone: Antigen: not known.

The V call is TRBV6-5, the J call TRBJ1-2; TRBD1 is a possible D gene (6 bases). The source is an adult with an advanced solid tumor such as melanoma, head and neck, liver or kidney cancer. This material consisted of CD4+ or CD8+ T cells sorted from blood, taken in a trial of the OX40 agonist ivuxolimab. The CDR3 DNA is TGTGCCAGCAGACCGGCCGGGGGGGCGCGGGGCTACACCTTC. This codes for CASRPAGGARGYTF.